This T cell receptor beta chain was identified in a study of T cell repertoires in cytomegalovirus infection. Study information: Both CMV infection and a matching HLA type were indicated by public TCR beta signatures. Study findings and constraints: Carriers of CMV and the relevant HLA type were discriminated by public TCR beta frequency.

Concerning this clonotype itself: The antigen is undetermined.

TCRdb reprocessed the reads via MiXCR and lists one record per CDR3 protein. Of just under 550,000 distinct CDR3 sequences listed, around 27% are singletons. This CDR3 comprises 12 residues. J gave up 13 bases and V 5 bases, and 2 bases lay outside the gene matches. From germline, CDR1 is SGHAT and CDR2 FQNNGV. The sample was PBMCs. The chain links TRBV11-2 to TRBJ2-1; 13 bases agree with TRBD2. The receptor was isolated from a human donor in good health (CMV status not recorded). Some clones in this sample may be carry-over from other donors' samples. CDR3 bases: TGTGCCAGCAGCCCGGGACTAGCGGGACAGTTCTTC. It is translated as CASSPGLAGQFF.